The clone carrying this TCR beta chain was picked up many times. The antigen is unknown. Making use of molecular barcodes, quantitative 5'-RACE generated TCR beta libraries. MiXCR, applied by TCRdb to the 5' RACE reads, yields one record per CDR3 protein. Of roughly 64,000 distinct CDR3 sequences listed, about 6.2% are singletons. The junction had 10 bases not matched to a gene; V was cut back by 3 bases and J by 6 bases. CDR3 length: 16 amino acids. CDR1 MDHEN and CDR2 SYDVKM come from the germline V gene. This sample was included in a study of CD8 T cells in ankylosing spondylitis. Overall study results and limits: Disease-linked clones displayed a CD8+ phenotype and appeared relatively rarely in peripheral blood. The study looked at matched synovial fluid samples from ankylosing spondylitis patients. Disease-linked clones were reported to be significantly enriched there. Characteristic, it appeared, of ankylosing spondylitis blood was a TCR beta motif of roughly eight highly homologous variants.

The sequence was obtained from a male donor with ankylosing spondylitis. The sequenced material came from synovial fluid, either unsorted or a sorted T cell fraction (not recorded which). The chain combines TRBV28 with TRBJ2-1; 8 bases match TRBD2. CDR3 DNA: TGTGCCAGCAGTTTGACCAGCGGGGGATCGGCCAATGAGCAGTTCTTC. This sequence encodes CASSLTSGGSANEQFF.